These 7 T cell receptor beta chains came from one sample sequenced in a study of blood T cell repertoires in COVID-19. Profiled with immunoSEQ multiplex PCR; TCRdb holds only in-frame clones, not every one. The sample shows 95,000 to 100,000 clones, around 87% of them seen only once. Sequences were obtained from peripheral blood. The receptors here all came from a woman in her twenties or thirties with acute or convalescent COVID-19.

The chain joins TRBV7-2 to TRBJ2-3; TRBD2 matches at 13 bases. The CDR3 has 15 residues. CDR1 and CDR2 (germline): SGHTA, FQGNSA. V gave up 5 bases and J gave up 9 bases; unmatched junction bases: 8. This CDR3 is CASSQLAGGRGTQYF. As DNA, the CDR3 is TGTGCCAGCAGCCAACTAGCGGGGGGGCGAGGGACGCAGTATTTT.

This clone was counted a single time. V gene TRBV4-1 combines with J gene TRBJ2-7; 11 positions agree with TRBD2. V gave up 3 bases and J gave up 5 bases; unmatched junction bases: 6. CDR1 and CDR2 from the germline V gene are MGHRA and YSYEKL. The CDR3 runs 15 residues. The CDR3 region has the DNA TGCGCCAGCAGCCAGCGACTAGCGGGGCTCAACGAGCAGTACTTC. This sequence encodes CASSQRLAGLNEQYF.

Notes on this clone: The sample holds other DNA sequences that translate to the same CDR3. The chain couples TRBV6-5 to TRBJ1-6; 9 nucleotides line up with TRBD1. Trimming took 2 bases from V and 7 from J; bases not matched to a gene: 3. The CDR3 spans 15 residues. Germline V lookup: CDR1 MNHEY, CDR2 SVGAGI. CDR3: CASSYLGQGNSPLHF. The CDR3 nucleotides read TGTGCCAGCAGTTACCTGGGACAGGGAAATTCACCCCTCCACTTT.

This clone occurred a few times. The CDR3 is CATRGTRTYEQYF. The DNA for the CDR3 is TGTGCCACCCGGGGGACTAGAACCTACGAGCAGTACTTC. This chain connects TRBV18 to TRBJ2-7; TRBD2 agrees at 8 bases. The CDR3 is 13 residues long. V was pared by 10 bases and J by 2 bases, with 7 bases of the junction left unmatched. The germline V gene has CDR1 KGHSH and CDR2 LQKENI.

CDR3 nucleotides: TGTGCCAGCAGCATACAGCCCGGCTCTGGAAACACCATATATTTT. Its translation: CASSIQPGSGNTIYF. J is TRBJ1-3 and V is TRBV9; D not certain. The CDR3 sequence is 15 residues long. V was shortened by 4 bases and J by 0 bases, with 11 bases between the two germline ends. The germline CDR1 and CDR2 sequences are SGDLS and YYNGEE. The full variable domain, rest sourced from reference TRBV9 and TRBJ1-3, is DSGVTQTPKHLITATGQRVTLRCSPRSGDLSVYWYQQSLDQGLQFLIQYYNGEERAKGNILERFSAQQFPDLHSELNLSSLELGDSALYFCASSIQPGSGNTIYFGEGSWLTVV.

V is TRBV12-5 and J is TRBJ2-2; TRBD2 aligns across 8 bases. Germline V gene data show CDR1 as LGHNT and CDR2 as FRNRAP. This CDR3 has 15 residues. V shed 6 bases and J 2 bases; nucleotides not matched to a gene: 5. For the CDR3, the DNA is TGTGCTAGTGGCCACGGACTAGCCAACACCGGGGAGCTGTTTTTT. Translating gives CASGHGLANTGELFF.

The chain is built from TRBV7-2 and TRBJ2-7; tentative D call: TRBD1 (5 bases). V lost 3 bases and J lost 2, with 5 bases in between. Germline V gene data show CDR1 as SGHTA and CDR2 as FQGNSA. The CDR3 sequence is 12 residues long. The CDR3 sequence: CASSLDTYEQYF. The CDR3 coding sequence is TGTGCCAGCAGCTTGGACACCTACGAGCAGTACTTC. The complete variable domain, with remaining parts taken from reference TRBV7-2 and TRBJ2-7, reads GAGVSQSPSNKVTEKGKDVELRCDPISGHTALYWYRQSLGQGLEFLIYFQGNSAPDKSGLPSDRFSAERTGGSVSTLTIQRTQQEDSAVYLCASSLDTYEQYFGPGTRLTVT.